The T cell receptor (beta chain) under discussion was sequenced for a study of T cell responses to AZD1222 COVID-19 vaccine (dated by TCRdb to the early 2020s). For the wider study: TCR sequencing was performed for roughly 250 trial participants, of whom some 200 were given two doses of AZD1222 and approximately 26 were given two doses of MenACWY control vaccine. Trial participants were enrolled by age into 18-55, 56-69 and 70-plus year subgroups, with 148, 28 and 57 TCR-sequenced participants respectively.

The CDR3 regions of human TCRbeta chains were subjected to immunosequencing. On the study's bioinformatics: Repertoire TCRs were checked for matches against a reference library of SARS-CoV-2-specific TCRs that had been generated using the MIRA antigen-specificity platform. Breadth was defined as the fraction of unique TCRs that were SARS-CoV-2-associated, and depth was defined as the fraction of total T cells that were SARS-CoV-2-associated. Using the MIRA data, each spike-specific TCR was mapped to the spike region that the TCR reacts to and placed in a CD4 or CD8 class. Log10-transformed breadth and depth values were compared by one-way ANOVA with Sidak's multiple comparisons tests. Entries here come from immuneACCESS through TCRdb and include only in-frame sequences with V and J called. Some clones fail to appear in such tables; in the studies checked, an unresolved V gene covers under half of the shortfall, and the cause of the remainder is unknown. V, J and clone size are those of that table, while D and trimming were read from the DNA. The sample data list 120,000 to 150,000 clones, and 80% to 85% of these were observed just once. 4.1% of the sample rests with the top ten.

The sample's time point label, decoded: baseline before first vaccination. The treatment or condition label, as the study defines it: meningococcal conjugate vaccine given as trial control. The vaccinee samples were drawn from two UK trials, COV001 and COV002, one of which was a single-blind randomized controlled phase 2/3 trial testing AZD1222 (ChAdOx1 nCoV-19) in healthy adults. For TCRbeta chain sequencing, PBMC samples were collected from trial participants at day 0 and at day 28 after the second dose. For this clone: Its antigen remains undetermined. The sample holds no much larger clone one base away, and base qualities are not on file.

Points the paper makes about the study in general: Conclusions about previously exposed vaccinees are limited because only a handful of AZD1222 recipients were SARS-CoV-2 seropositive at baseline. Nearly half of unique spike-specific TCRs reportedly recognized epitopes outside regions mutated in the B.1.351 and B.1.1.7 variants. After two AZD1222 doses, both the breadth and the depth of spike-specific TCRs were significantly higher than at day 0 and than in MenACWY recipients. The vaccine-associated CD4 TCRs covered the entire spike protein, and the dominant responses fell in regions 160-218 and 743-854. No day 14 peak-response samples were available, so repertoires were characterized only after the peak T cell response. Participants were mostly white British, with more females than males. The authors suggested clonal diversity may have been underestimated. In the small 56-69-year group, the increase in depth fell short of significance, most likely because of low power.

Reading the germline V gene (reference sequence) gives CDR1 LGHDT and CDR2 YNNKEL. Inclusive of the bounding cysteine and phenylalanine, the CDR3 is 17 residues long. Left in the record is the CDR3 DNA by itself, 51 bases read in frame from the first base. The junction shows trimming of 6 bases on V and 4 bases on J, and the gene matches do not reach 8 bases of it. Sequencing was performed on peripheral blood, taken on day 0 of MenACWY control vaccination. The receptor was derived from an adult in good health. The chain employs TRBV3-1 (or the pseudogene TRBV3-2) and TRBJ2-1; TRBD2 matches 14 bases in the middle. The CDR3 protein: CASSLTGLAGGYNEQFF. The DNA sequence is as follows: TGTGCCAGCAGTCTCACCGGACTAGCGGGGGGATACAATGAGCAGTTCTTC.